A single TCR beta chain is shown here with its context. Its antigen is currently unknown. This CDR3 comprises 15 residues. Germline V gene sequence: CDR1 SEHNR, CDR2 FQNEAQ (reference sequence). V lost 5 bases to trimming and J lost 4 bases, with 17 bases between them. The source of the sample is a study of response to subunit inactivated influenza vaccine. MiXCR, run by TCRdb on the RT-PCR reads, gives a single entry per CDR3 protein. The data show roughly 780,000 distinct CDR3 sequences, with roughly 20% seen just once and under 13% held by the top ten. Findings and limits, study-wide: Each seasonal flu vaccination may recruit only limited new T cells, authors suggested.

The V and J genes are TRBV7-9 and TRBJ1-1; no clear D. The input for sequencing was PBMCs from blood, taken less than 6 days after vaccination. The receptor comes from a man aged 45-60 years who received an inactivated influenza vaccine. CDR3 protein: CASSPTAGWATEAFF. As DNA, the CDR3 is TGTGCCAGCAGCCCCACGGCCGGCTGGGCCACTGAAGCTTTCTTT.